This entry describes one T cell receptor (beta chain). Its cognate antigen has yet to be identified. An end of the junction differs from the germline gene, which may be a read error. The record originates from a study of T cells in Graves' hyperthyroidism and ophthalmopathy (dated by TCRdb to between 2018 and 2020). About the investigation overall: Peripheral blood samples were taken at initial diagnosis, before any treatment was given. A discovery cohort of roughly 96 patients, roughly 40 with Graves' ophthalmopathy and 55 to 60 with stable Graves' hyperthyroidism, was used to find distinguishing TCR V-J signatures. Whether ophthalmopathy could be predicted prospectively was tested in an independent validation cohort made up of roughly 20 hyperthyroidism patients plus 17 patients who later progressed to ophthalmopathy. The 80 to 100 discovery patients were randomly divided into training and test sets at a 7:3 ratio. Thyroid tissue and blood T-cell repertoires from several Graves' hyperthyroidism patients were also compared in the study. After blood sampling, hyperthyroidism patients were treated with methimazole at a starting dose of 30 mg daily, and ophthalmopathy patients were treated with high-dose intravenous methylprednisolone. The paper describes TCR Vbeta CDR3 sequencing of roughly 130 peripheral blood samples, made up of some 42 ophthalmopathy patients, 70 to 80 hyperthyroidism patients and some 17 progressor patients.

Amplification of TCR beta CDR3 regions was carried out from RNA transcripts. The first round of RT-PCR for the TCR CDR3 was performed with the HTBI primer set and the Qiagen OneStep RT-PCR kit. A second multiplex PCR round built the libraries, followed by size selection and purification. Libraries were sequenced paired-end with 100 bp reads on an Illumina HiSeq2000. In the original analysis: SOAPnuke was used to process the raw data, removing reads that contained adapters or uncalled bases, had a mean Phred below 15, or lacked an exact match to the constant primer or identifier. High-quality paired reads were merged using COPE v1.2.5, and each unique nucleotide sequence was defined as a clonotype. MiTCR v1.1 was used to align clonotypes to the IMGT TRBV, TRBD and TRBJ reference segments. The analysis included only V-J combinations with a frequency above 0.0001, which together covered around 99% of the repertoires. A TCS score was defined as the ratio of F50 (clonal expansion) to E x V (chaos), with BLOSUM62-based TCRdist applied between CDR3 peptides within each V-J. Welch's t-statistics and random forest reduced several hundred V-J features to under 15, which were used in a naive Bayes classifier (R e1071). The Morisita-Horn index was used to measure how similar the thyroid and blood repertoires were. The public reads were reprocessed in TCRdb via fastp at Q25 and MiXCR, keeping in-frame beta chains. CDR3 protein sequences are deduplicated, and each keeps its most common genes and DNA. The V and J calls come from TCRdb's annotation, not from the publication. The sample records around 760,000 distinct CDR3 sequences, over 35% of which are singletons. The ten largest account for 30% to 40% of the sample.

Stable Graves' hyperthyroidism was defined as no progression to ophthalmopathy during 18 months of follow-up. The hyperthyroidism patients were between 18 and 65 years old and newly diagnosed, with a disease duration of less than 2 months. The study excluded patients with uncontrolled infections, other autoimmune diseases, pregnancy or lactation. Diagnoses relied on clinical symptoms, serum thyroxine and TRAb, thyroid ultrasound and orbital computed tomography. PBMCs were separated from roughly 10 ml of fresh peripheral blood using Ficoll-Paque density gradient centrifugation. Total RNA was extracted with Trizol reagent, and quality was checked on an Agilent 2100 Bioanalyzer. Paper-wide results and their limitations: No statistical method was used to set the sample size in advance, and investigators knew the group allocation. Ophthalmopathy was separated from stable hyperthyroidism by a 13 V-J signature model, with over 85% sensitivity and approximately 84% specificity obtained in cross-validation and 80%/75% obtained in testing. Blood samples also contained most of the expanded thyroid clonotypes (frequency above 0.001), which suggests that blood repertoires may reflect thyroid immune responses. In validation, the model predicted progression to ophthalmopathy with about 71% sensitivity and around 72% specificity, a median of approximately 6.7 months before onset.

Sequenced material: blood. This TCR was recovered from a woman aged 40-49 years with Graves' hyperthyroidism.

The CDR3 protein is CAGSAQQDSGNTIYF. The sequenced DNA: TGCGCCGGCAGCGCCCAACAGGACTCTGGAAACACCATATATTTT. The rearranged chain carries TRBV4-1 and TRBJ1-3; perhaps TRBD1 is the D gene, with 5 bases matching. The CDR3 goes from the cysteine to the phenylalanine over 15 residues. This entry keeps only the CDR3 DNA: 45 bases, framed from base 1. CDR1 and CDR2 were assigned from the germline V gene as MGHRA and YSYEKL.